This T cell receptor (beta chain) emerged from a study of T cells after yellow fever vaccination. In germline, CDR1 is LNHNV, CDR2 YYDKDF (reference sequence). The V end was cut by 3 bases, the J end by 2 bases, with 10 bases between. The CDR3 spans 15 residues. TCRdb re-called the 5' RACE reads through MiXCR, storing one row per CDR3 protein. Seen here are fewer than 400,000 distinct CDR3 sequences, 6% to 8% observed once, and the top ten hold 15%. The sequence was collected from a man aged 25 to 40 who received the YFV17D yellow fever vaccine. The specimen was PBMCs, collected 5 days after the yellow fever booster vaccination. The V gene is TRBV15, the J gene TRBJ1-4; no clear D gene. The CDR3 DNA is TGTGCCACCAGCAGTAGTGGGTACACTAATGAAAAACTGTTTTTT. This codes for CATSSSGYTNEKLFF.